The sample holds a few counts of the clone carrying this TCR beta chain. The antigen is not known. Germline V CDR1 and CDR2: DFQATT, SNEGSKA (reference sequence). Trimming cost V 7 bases and J 7 bases, with 19 bases left between them. The CDR3 is 13 residues long. The data originate from a study of post-analysis software for immune sequencing data. Findings and limits, study-wide: With TRBV5-6, TRBV5-1 and TRBV20-1 included, 4 or 5 TRBV segments were more frequent in patients than in controls.

Libraries were made from TCR beta cDNA, and they carried unique molecular identifiers. One entry per CDR3 protein results from TCRdb running MiXCR on the PCR reads. The sample lists 430,000 or so distinct CDR3 sequences, approximately 42% occurring once. V is TRBV20-1 and J is TRBJ1-2; D call uncertain. The receptor's source is a girl aged 2 to 10 with multiple sclerosis. Sequencing input: blood. The CDR3 spells CSVYIMWDLGYTF. CDR3 DNA: TGCAGTGTCTATATCATGTGGGATCTTGGCTACACCTTC.